The 10 T cell receptor beta chains given below trace back to one sample, sequenced in a study of blood T cell repertoires in COVID-19. TCRdb's table, derived via immunoSEQ multiplex PCR, lists solely in-frame clones and lacks some. The sample lists a few hundred thousand clones, around 87% seen once, with around 2.7% in the top ten. The sample comprised peripheral blood. These receptors were taken from a man in his sixties with acute or convalescent COVID-19.

The chain uses TRBV9 and TRBJ1-1; the D is unclear. This CDR3 is 15 amino acids long. Trimming stripped 2 bases from V and 0 bases from J, with 11 bases between. The germline V gene has CDR1 SGDLS and CDR2 YYNGEE. The chain's CDR3 is CASSVLPQMNTEAFF. The CDR3 DNA sequence: TGTGCCAGCAGCGTCCTGCCACAGATGAACACTGAAGCTTTCTTT.

The CDR3 DNA reads as TGTGCCAGCAGCTTGGGGGTGGTGACGGGGAAAGTCCGGGAGCAGTACTTC. Encoded protein: CASSLGVVTGKVREQYF. The chain uses TRBV5-6 and TRBJ2-7; maybe TRBD2 (5 bases). This CDR3 comprises 17 residues. V lost 0 bases and J 7 bases, leaving 23 bases between the germline ends. CDR1 and CDR2 from the germline V gene are SGHDT and YYEEEE.

This chain joins TRBV5-5 and TRBJ1-5; D is uncertain. Trimming shortened V by 0 bases and J by 6 bases, and 4 bases separated the two germline ends. CDR3 length: 12 residues. From germline, CDR1 is SGHKS and CDR2 YYEKEE (reference sequence). The CDR3 nucleotides are TGTGCCAGCAGCTTGGATATTCAGCCCCAGCATTTT. Amino acid sequence: CASSLDIQPQHF.

The rearrangement links TRBV9 to TRBJ1-1; 7 nucleotides align to TRBD1. CDR3 length: 13 amino acids. The germline CDR1 and CDR2 sequences are SGDLS and YYNGEE. The J segment lost 8 bases and the V segment lost 4 bases, leaving 8 bases of the junction unmatched. CDR3 sequence reads: CASSPGQDREAFF. CDR3 nucleotides: TGTGCCAGCAGCCCTGGACAGGATCGGGAAGCTTTCTTT.

The sample holds one count of this clone. The CDR3 DNA is TGTGCCAGCAGCTTAAACGGCAGGGATAATTCACCCCTCCACTTT. It codes for CASSLNGRDNSPLHF. The V call is TRBV7-3, the J call TRBJ1-6; D might be TRBD1 (5 bases). This CDR3 is 15 amino acids long. Germline assignment: CDR1 SGHTA and CDR2 FQGTGA. Trimming took off 1 base at V and 5 bases at J, with 9 bases between the two ends.

The CDR3 protein is CASSRDRGPNQPQHF. The CDR3 region has the DNA TGTGCCAGCAGCCGGGACAGGGGGCCAAATCAGCCCCAGCATTTT. The chain recombines TRBV5-8 with TRBJ1-5, with 12 nucleotides matching TRBD1. CDR1 is SGHTS and CDR2 is YDEGEE in the germline V gene. This CDR3 has 15 residues. The V gene end was trimmed by 4 bases and the J gene end by 4 bases; junction bases not matched to a gene: 3. Using reference TRBV5-8 and TRBJ1-5 for the parts outside the CDR3, the full variable domain is EAGVTQSPTHLIKTRGQQATLRCSPISGHTSVYWYQQALGLGLQFLLWYDEGEERNRGNFPPRFSGRQFPNYSSELNVNALELEDSALYLCASSRDRGPNQPQHFGDGTRLSIL.

The chain has TRBV28 and TRBJ2-1, with TRBD1 matching 7 bases. The trim removed 5 bases at V and 2 bases at J, leaving 9 bases unmatched. The CDR3 is made up of 16 amino acids. CDR1 MDHEN and CDR2 SYDVKM come from the germline V gene. This chain's CDR3 is CASSPTGTATYNEQFF. CDR3 nucleotides: TGTGCCAGCAGTCCAACAGGGACAGCTACCTACAATGAGCAGTTCTTC.

The genes are TRBV29-1 and TRBJ1-3; TRBD1 matches at 9 bases. The J segment lost 4 bases and the V segment lost 4 bases, leaving 11 bases of the junction unmatched. Germline CDR1 reads SQVTM; CDR2 reads ANQGSEA. CDR3 length: 16 residues. This chain's CDR3 is CSVVTRSGQGGNTIYF. CDR3 DNA: TGCAGCGTTGTAACCCGCTCGGGACAGGGCGGAAACACCATATATTTT.

The chain couples TRBV4-3 to TRBJ2-7, with D possibly TRBD1 on 7 matching bases. Germline-derived CDR1 and CDR2 are LGHNA and YSLEER. The CDR3 runs to 20 residues. V lost 2 bases and J lost 6, with 32 bases in between. The CDR3 reads CASSQISPRQGGARAFEQYF. CDR3 DNA: TGCGCCAGCAGCCAAATTAGCCCGAGGCAGGGGGGCGCGAGAGCGTTCGAGCAGTACTTC.

The CDR3 DNA reads as TGTGCCAGCAGCTTGACTAGCGGGGGGGCCTACGAGCAGTACTTC. Residues: CASSLTSGGAYEQYF. The chain joins TRBV7-9 to TRBJ2-7; TRBD2 aligns across 14 bases. CDR1 and CDR2 (germline): SEHNR, FQNEAQ (reference sequence). With 3 bases clipped from V and 2 bases from J, the junction kept 0 bases outside the gene matches. The CDR3 is made up of 15 amino acids.